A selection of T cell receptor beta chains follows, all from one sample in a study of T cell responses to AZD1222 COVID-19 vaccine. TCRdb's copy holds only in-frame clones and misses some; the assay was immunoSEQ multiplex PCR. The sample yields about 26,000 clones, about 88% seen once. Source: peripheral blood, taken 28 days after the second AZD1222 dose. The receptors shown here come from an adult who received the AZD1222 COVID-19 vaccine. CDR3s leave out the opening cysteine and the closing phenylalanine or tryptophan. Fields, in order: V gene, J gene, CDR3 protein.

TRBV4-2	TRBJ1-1	ASSQSGATANTRAF
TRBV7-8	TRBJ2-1	ASSWLAGDNEQF
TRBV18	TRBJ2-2	ASSQGQGATGELF
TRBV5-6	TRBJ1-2	ASSLVGTGEYGYT
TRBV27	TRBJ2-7	ASSYRATATYEQY
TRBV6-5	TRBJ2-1	ASSTGTSAYNEQF
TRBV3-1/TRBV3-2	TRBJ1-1	ASSQVYGTEAF
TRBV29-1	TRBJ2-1	STRAQGQEQF
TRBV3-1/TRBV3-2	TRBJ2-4	ASSQGGQIAKNIQY
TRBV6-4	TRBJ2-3	ASARGVGADTQY
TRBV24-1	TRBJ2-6	ATSDGRRGANVLT
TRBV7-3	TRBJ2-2	ASRPPGLNTGELF
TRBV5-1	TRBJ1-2	ASTLGTAYGYT
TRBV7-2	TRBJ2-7	ASSLALQGSYEQY
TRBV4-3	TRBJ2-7	ASSQDYPGPTYEQY
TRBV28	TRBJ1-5	ASSFGSGNQPQH
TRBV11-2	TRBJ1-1	ASSSPLLQAF
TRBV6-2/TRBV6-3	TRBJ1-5	ASSRHRENQPQH
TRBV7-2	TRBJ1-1	ASSLWGLTEAF
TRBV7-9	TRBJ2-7	ASSQAGTEAYEQY
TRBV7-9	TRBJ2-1	ASSASPGLAGVTNEQF
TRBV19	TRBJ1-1	ASTSSRMNTEAF
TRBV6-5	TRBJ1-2	ASSYVQGFGYT
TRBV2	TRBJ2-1	ASSVASGGLSYNEQF